This TCR beta chain originates from a study of blood T cell repertoires in COVID-19. Study context: Whether acute or convalescent, the COVID-19 samples came from the United States, Italy and Spain. From T cells, B-cell-depleted T cells, or PBMCs came the material, which was cDNA or gDNA.

Authors' methods: Using reference gene primer amplification, nucleated cell counts were estimated. The table came from immunoSEQ multiplex PCR; TCRdb's copy has only in-frame clones and leaves some out. For V, J and clone size, that table is used; D and trimming come from the DNA. The profile covers about 27,000 clones, with roughly 80% appearing a single time and approximately 58% taken by the ten largest. The CDR3 extends over 15 amino acids. Germline CDR1 is MNHEY and CDR2 is SMNVEV (reference sequence). The junction had 7 bases not matched to a gene; V was cut back by 6 bases and J by 7 bases. The gene calls are TRBV27 and TRBJ2-1; TRBD1 aligns across 12 bases. The clonotype was recovered from an elderly woman with acute or convalescent COVID-19. Sequences were obtained from peripheral blood. The CDR3 here is CASSRGQGASNEQFF. As DNA, the CDR3 is TGTGCCAGCAGCCGGGGACAGGGGGCGAGTAATGAGCAGTTCTTC.